This TCR beta chain came from a study of cytomegalovirus exposure and HLA in healthy donors. The wider study: Findings of an earlier analysis included around 100 million unique TCR beta sequences from 190 million or so T cells. Findings and caveats of the study: Rare sequences made up most TCRs, while some public TCRs were found in many donors. Later work found most CMV-associated TCR beta chains apparently HLA-restricted. An analysis done earlier found most TCR beta V segments productive about 87% or about 30% of the time.

V was trimmed by 5 bases and J by 5 bases, leaving 12 bases between them. Germline V CDR1 and CDR2: LNHDA, SQIVND (reference sequence). CDR3 length: 13 amino acids. The PCR was carried out with 60 Vbeta primers and 13 Jbeta primers. The method was immunoSEQ multiplex PCR; TCRdb's version includes in-frame clones alone and lacks a portion of them. Counted here are tens of thousands of clones, approximately 83% occurring once; the ten biggest clones make up approximately 11%. A word on this clone: Its antigen is not known.

Source material: PBMCs. The sequence was obtained from a female donor in good health and CMV-seronegative. The rearrangement joins TRBV19 to TRBJ1-2; possibly TRBD1 for D (6 bases). CDR3 in amino acids: CASSSLQGYGYTF. As DNA, the CDR3 is TGTGCCAGTAGTTCGTTACAGGGATATGGCTACACCTTC.